The 32 T cell receptor beta chains given below trace back to one sample, sequenced in a study of T cells after yellow fever vaccination. One entry per CDR3 protein results from TCRdb running MiXCR on the 5' RACE reads. Of a few hundred thousand distinct CDR3 sequences listed, 8.7% were seen once; the top ten hold roughly 18%. This specimen was PBMCs, taken on the day of the first yellow fever vaccination. Receptor source: a man aged 18 to 35 who received the YFV17D yellow fever vaccine.

In its sample, this clonotype was seen a few times. This sequence joins TRBV9 and TRBJ1-6; no firm D call. V was cut by 0 bases and J by 8 bases, with 9 bases left in between. Germline CDR1 is SGDLS and CDR2 is YYNGEE. There are 14 residues in the CDR3. The CDR3 spells CASSVEQTHSPLHF. The CDR3 DNA is TGTGCCAGCAGCGTAGAACAGACCCATTCACCCCTCCACTTT.

The table lists this clonotype with a few counts. The gene calls are TRBV10-3 and TRBJ2-7, with 8 bases matching TRBD1. J was trimmed by 0 bases and V by 4 bases; bases with no gene match: 8. The CDR3 has 16 residues. Per germline, CDR1 ENHRY and CDR2 SYGVKD. The CDR3: CAISGGDRSLSYEQYF. CDR3 nucleotides: TGTGCCATCAGTGGGGGGGACAGGTCTCTCTCCTACGAGCAGTACTTC.

In this sample, this clonotype turned up many times. The chain is built from TRBV5-1 and TRBJ2-1; D not resolved. CDR1 is SGHRS, CDR2 YFSETQ, per germline. This CDR3 comprises 17 residues. Trimming stripped 0 bases from V and 9 bases from J, with 22 bases between. CDR3 DNA sequence: TGCGCCAGCAGCTTGGCCGGCCCCCTTCCATCGGGTAGTGAGCAGTTCTTC. Its protein is CASSLAGPLPSGSEQFF.

The V gene is TRBV19, the J gene TRBJ2-6, with 11 bases aligning to TRBD1. From germline, CDR1 is LNHDA and CDR2 SQIVND (reference sequence). After removal of 5 bases from V and 3 bases from J, the junction contained 6 bases not matched to a gene. CDR3 length equals 17 residues. The CDR3: CASSGQGAMYGANVLTF. The CDR3, as DNA: TGTGCCAGTAGTGGACAGGGGGCTATGTATGGGGCCAACGTCCTGACTTTC.

This chain links TRBV5-1 with TRBJ2-7; D is tentatively TRBD1 or TRBD2 (5 bases each). V dropped 4 bases and J dropped 2 bases, with 13 bases sitting between them. The germline CDR1 and CDR2 sequences are SGHRS and YFSETQ. This CDR3 has 14 residues. The CDR3 spells CASSAWDPAYEQYF. Here the CDR3 DNA reads TGCGCCAGCAGCGCCTGGGACCCCGCCTACGAGCAGTACTTC.

In its sample, this clonotype was seen a few times. The junction shows a germline mismatch at one end, possibly a read error. The rearrangement uses TRBV5-1 and TRBJ2-3; 7 positions agree with TRBD2. The germline gives CDR1 SGHRS, CDR2 YFSETQ. The CDR3 extends over 12 amino acids. CDR3 in amino acids: CASRLEAGPQYF. CDR3 DNA: TGCGCCAGCAGGTTGGAAGCGGGGCCGCAGTATTTT.

This clonotype was seen ten or more times. V gene TRBV7-2 combines with J gene TRBJ1-1; possibly TRBD1 for D (5 bases). V dropped 2 bases and J dropped 1 base, with 14 bases sitting between them. Germline loops: CDR1 SGHTA, CDR2 FQGNSA. The CDR3 consists of 16 residues. CDR3 coding DNA: TGTGCCAGCAGCTTACTGGGACTCCTGAGGAACACTGAAGCTTTCTTT. Residues: CASSLLGLLRNTEAFF.

This clonotype was seen a few times. The genes are TRBV2 and TRBJ2-5, with TRBD2 matching over 15 bases. The CDR3 length is 16 residues. In germline, CDR1 is SNHLY, CDR2 FYNNEI. V gave up 11 bases and J gave up 4 bases; unmatched junction bases: 11. The CDR3 here is CASRGTSGGRRETQYF. CDR3 sequence (DNA): TGTGCCTCACGCGGGACTAGCGGGGGGCGACGAGAGACCCAGTACTTC.

This sequence joins TRBV3-1 and TRBJ1-1; D is possibly TRBD1 (5 bases). Trimming pared 3 bases from V and 6 bases from J, leaving 17 bases between. CDR1 is LGHDT and CDR2 is YNNKEL in the germline V gene (reference sequence). This CDR3 has 15 residues. The CDR3 region is CASSHEGARASEAFF. The DNA of the CDR3 is TGTGCCAGCAGCCACGAAGGGGCGCGGGCCTCTGAAGCTTTCTTT.

This clonotype was counted ten times or more. The V and J genes are TRBV7-8 and TRBJ1-5; D is unresolved. The CDR3 is 14 residues long. Germline loops: CDR1 SGHVS, CDR2 FQNEAQ. V lost 2 bases, J lost 5 bases, and 10 bases lay in between. CDR3 amino acids: CASSLRRVDQPQHF. Written as DNA, the CDR3 is TGTGCCAGCAGCTTAAGGAGGGTGGATCAGCCCCAGCATTTT.

This clonotype came up a few times. V and J are TRBV7-9 and TRBJ2-6; D remains ambiguous. This CDR3 is built from 17 residues. Germline assignment: CDR1 SEHNR and CDR2 FQNEAQ (reference sequence). V lost 0 bases, J lost 0 bases, and 9 bases lay in between. CDR3 sequence reads: CASSLAPGNSGANVLTF. In nucleotides, the CDR3 is TGTGCCAGCAGCTTAGCGCCAGGAAACTCTGGGGCCAACGTCCTGACTTTC. The whole variable domain, filled in from reference TRBV7-9 and TRBJ2-6, reads DTGVSQNPRHKITKRGQNVTFRCDPISEHNRLYWYRQTLGQGPEFLTYFQNEAQLEKSRLLSDRFSAERPKGSFSTLEIQRTEQGDSAMYLCASSLAPGNSGANVLTFGAGSRLTVL.

This clonotype was observed a few times. The chain couples TRBV19 to TRBJ1-5, with 7 bases aligning to TRBD1. The junction had 12 bases not matched to a gene; V was cut back by 9 bases and J by 4 bases. CDR1 and CDR2 (germline): LNHDA, SQIVND (reference sequence). The CDR3 extends over 15 amino acids. The CDR3 DNA reads TGTGCCAGCAGTTTTACCGGGACAGTGAATCAGCCCCAGCATTTT. Translated: CASSFTGTVNQPQHF.

This clonotype was detected a few times. This chain links TRBV7-9 with TRBJ2-1; possible D gene TRBD1, 6 bases. Looked up from germline, CDR1 is SEHNR and CDR2 is FQNEAQ (reference sequence). The ends were cut back, 6 bases at V and 3 bases at J, with 15 bases in the middle. The CDR3 contains 15 residues. CDR3 in DNA: TGTGCCAGCAGAAAAGGGGGTCTTTACTACAATGAGCAGTTCTTC. It is translated as CASRKGGLYYNEQFF.

In its sample, this clonotype was seen a few times. V is TRBV10-3 and J is TRBJ1-5, with D maybe TRBD1 (6 bases). There are 18 residues in the CDR3. The germline CDR1 and CDR2 sequences are ENHRY and SYGVKD. Trimming pared 5 bases from V and 0 bases from J, leaving 20 bases between. CDR3 in DNA: TGTGCCATCAGTAAAACAGGGTCCCCCCTCTATAGCAATCAGCCCCAGCATTTT. The encoded protein is CAISKTGSPLYSNQPQHF.

This clonotype was seen ten or more times. DNA of the CDR3: TGTGCCAGCTCAGCGAGCGGGGGCCGGATTGGGAATGAGCAGTTCTTC. It is translated as CASSASGGRIGNEQFF. The genes are TRBV18 and TRBJ2-1; 8 positions match TRBD2. The CDR3 is made up of 16 amino acids. From germline, CDR1 is KGHSH and CDR2 LQKENI. V was clipped by 5 bases and J by 7 bases; unmatched bases: 13.

The chain carries TRBV4-1 and TRBJ2-7; 9 bases are shared with TRBD1. This CDR3 spans 16 amino acids. The V segment lost 4 bases and the J segment 3 bases; nucleotides outside the gene matches: 10. CDR1 is MGHRA, CDR2 YSYEKL, per germline. In nucleotides, the CDR3 is TGCGCCAGCAGCCTATTTTCACAGGGGGCAGGCTACGAGCAGTACTTC. Its translation: CASSLFSQGAGYEQYF.

This clonotype was detected only a few times. The chain employs TRBV5-1 and TRBJ1-2, with 7 bases that match TRBD1. The ends lost 0 bases at V and 2 bases at J; junction bases unmatched: 4. The CDR3 consists of 15 residues. Germline assignment: CDR1 SGHRS and CDR2 YFSETQ. DNA for the CDR3: TGCGCCAGCAGCTTGGAGCCGACAGGGAACTATGGCTACACCTTC. Protein: CASSLEPTGNYGYTF.

This clonotype was recorded at least ten times. The V and J genes are TRBV5-6 and TRBJ2-1; 8 positions agree with TRBD2. Germline trimming cut 4 bases from V and 2 bases from J; bases unmatched to any gene: 11. The CDR3 extends over 17 amino acids. CDR1 is SGHDT, CDR2 YYEEEE, per germline. CDR3 sequence (DNA): TGTGCCAGCAGCCGCCCCCCCCCGCGGGGGGCCTACAATGAGCAGTTCTTC. It is translated as CASSRPPPRGAYNEQFF.

This clonotype came up a few times. The V and J genes are TRBV10-3 and TRBJ1-3; D might be TRBD1 (6 bases). V lost 7 bases to trimming and J lost 0 bases, with 10 bases between them. The CDR3 has 14 amino acids. Per germline, CDR1 ENHRY and CDR2 SYGVKD. The CDR3, as DNA: TGTGCCATCACCCGGGACAACTCTGGAAACACCATATATTTT. This sequence encodes CAITRDNSGNTIYF.

The rearrangement uses TRBV11-2 and TRBJ2-2; possible D gene TRBD1, 6 bases. Per germline, CDR1 SGHAT and CDR2 FQNNGV. The V gene lost 2 bases and the J gene lost 5 bases, with 12 bases spanning the gap. The CDR3 has 15 amino acids. In DNA form, the CDR3 reads TGTGCCAGCAGCTTATTTAACCAGGGGACCGGGGAGCTGTTTTTT. This sequence encodes CASSLFNQGTGELFF.

The J gene is TRBJ2-7, the V gene TRBV2, with D tentatively TRBD1 (5 bases). Looked up from germline, CDR1 is SNHLY and CDR2 is FYNNEI. Between the trimmed V and J ends, which lost 4 bases and 1 base, there was a span of 11 bases. The CDR3 runs to 14 residues. CDR3 loop: CASSVDQGSYEQYF. The DNA of the CDR3 is TGTGCCAGCAGTGTGGACCAGGGTTCCTACGAGCAGTACTTC.

This clonotype was observed at least ten times. The rearrangement links TRBV5-1 to TRBJ2-5; 10 bases align to TRBD2. The CDR3 has 15 residues. The junction had 4 bases not matched to a gene; V was cut back by 3 bases and J by 2 bases. The germline gives CDR1 SGHRS, CDR2 YFSETQ. As DNA, the CDR3 is TGCGCCAGCAGCTCCCTAGCGGGGGTTCAAGAGACCCAGTACTTC. The encoded protein is CASSSLAGVQETQYF.

This rearrangement joins TRBV27 to TRBJ2-2; no definite D call. Per the germline V gene, CDR1 is MNHEY and CDR2 is SMNVEV (reference sequence). The CDR3 is 15 residues long. V dropped 1 base and J dropped 5 bases, with 11 bases sitting between them. The CDR3 region has the DNA TGTGCCAGCAGTTTATTGGCGGCTGGGACCGGGGAGCTGTTTTTT. Translated: CASSLLAAGTGELFF.

This clonotype was seen many times. The rearrangement uses TRBV4-3 and TRBJ1-4; possibly TRBD1 for D (5 bases). V lost 2 bases and J lost 6, with 13 bases in between. The CDR3 contains 15 residues. Germline V gives CDR1 LGHNA, CDR2 YSLEER. The CDR3 here is CASSQKGGTDEKLFF. DNA for the CDR3: TGCGCCAGCAGCCAAAAAGGCGGGACGGATGAAAAACTGTTTTTT.

In this sample, this clonotype turned up many times. The rearrangement joins TRBV7-6 to TRBJ2-7; 10 bases fit TRBD1. J was trimmed by 6 bases and V by 4 bases; bases with no gene match: 9. In germline, CDR1 is SGHVS, CDR2 FNYEAQ. The CDR3 is made up of 15 amino acids. CDR3 DNA sequence: TGTGCCAGCAGCTCCTGGACAGGGGGAGGTAGCGAGCAGTACTTC. This translates into CASSSWTGGGSEQYF.

The table lists this clonotype with many counts. DNA for the CDR3: TGTGCCAGCAGACCTGGAACAGGGGGGTTAGCCAAAAACATTCAGTACTTC. This codes for CASRPGTGGLAKNIQYF. The rearrangement uses TRBV6-2 or TRBV6-3 and TRBJ2-4; 8 bases align to TRBD1. Unmatched junction bases numbered 10, after V lost 6 bases and J lost 0 bases. The CDR3 runs to 17 residues. Germline CDR1 reads MNHEY; CDR2 reads SVGEGT.

The rearrangement joins TRBV6-1 to TRBJ1-1; D may be TRBD1 (5 bases). V gave up 6 bases and J gave up 8 bases, with 22 bases separating them. CDR3 length: 15 residues. Germline values: CDR1 MNHNS, CDR2 SASEGT. CDR3 in amino acids: CASRPNLTGRREAFF. Written as DNA, the CDR3 is TGTGCCAGCAGGCCTAACCTAACAGGCCGCCGGGAAGCTTTCTTT.

The chain recombines TRBV7-9 with TRBJ1-3; D uncertain. V was shortened by 1 base and J by 0 bases, with 7 bases between the two germline ends. This CDR3 comprises 15 residues. CDR1 is SEHNR and CDR2 is FQNEAQ in the germline V gene (reference sequence). CDR3 nucleotide sequence: TGTGCCAGCAGCTTAGACCCCTACTCTGGAAACACCATATATTTT. It is translated as CASSLDPYSGNTIYF.

This clonotype was recorded a few times. The chain joins TRBV4-1 to TRBJ2-1, with 9 bases identical to TRBD2. The CDR3 is made up of 13 amino acids. With V trimmed by 6 bases and J by 5 bases, 2 bases remained unmatched. CDR1 and CDR2 from the germline V gene are MGHRA and YSYEKL. The CDR3 spells CASRSSGDNEQFF. The CDR3 region has the DNA TGCGCCAGCAGGTCTAGCGGGGACAATGAGCAGTTCTTC.

A few counts support this clonotype. The V call is TRBV18, the J call TRBJ2-1; D possibly matches TRBD1 or TRBD2 (5 bases each). The germline V and J ends were trimmed by 6 bases and 0 bases, with 24 bases remaining between them. From germline, CDR1 is KGHSH and CDR2 LQKENI. This CDR3 region has 19 residues. The chain's CDR3 is CASSTELPGTGSSYNEQFF. CDR3 coding DNA: TGTGCCAGCTCGACAGAACTACCAGGGACGGGGAGCTCCTACAATGAGCAGTTCTTC.

This clonotype was found a few times. V usage is TRBV7-2 and J usage is TRBJ2-1; 10 nucleotides agree with TRBD2. The CDR3 contains 15 residues. CDR1 is SGHTA, CDR2 FQGNSA, per germline. The trim removed 8 bases at V and 5 bases at J, leaving 9 bases unmatched. CDR3 nucleotides: TGTGCCAGCGGCAGAACTAGCGGGAATAACAATGAGCAGTTCTTC. Its translation: CASGRTSGNNNEQFF.

The chain combines TRBV19 with TRBJ1-4; unclear D gene. Trimming removed 11 bases at V and 0 bases at J, with 13 bases between. This CDR3 region has 14 residues. The germline V gene has CDR1 LNHDA and CDR2 SQIVND (reference sequence). The CDR3 region has the DNA TGTGCCTCCCGAGACATCACAACTAATGAAAAACTGTTTTTT. Protein sequence: CASRDITTNEKLFF.